Listed below are T cell receptor beta chains from one sample, sequenced in a study of resident and recirculating memory T cells in vitiligo. This table comes from immunoSEQ multiplex PCR, and its TCRdb copy is limited to in-frame clones, with some not included. This table has 65,000 to 80,000 clones, 92% appearing once. The specimen was blood. The receptors here all came from a male donor with vitiligo. CDR3s include the opening cysteine and the closing phenylalanine or tryptophan. A D gene is named only where the DNA matches it firmly. Not all rows give a size; the values are once, few, many and, for expanded clones, a class.

cdr3_nt cdr3_aa d_call j_call v_call clone_size
TGTGCCAGCACTAGGCCAGCGAACACCGGGGAGCTGTTTTTT CASTRPANTGELFF NA TRBJ2-2 TRBV6-1 NA
TGTGCCAGCAGTTCCCAGACAGGGGGCGAGCAGTACTTC CASSSQTGGEQYF TRBD1 TRBJ2-7 TRBV27 NA
TGTGCCAGCAGTTTTCCGGGACTAGCTAGATACGAGCAGTACTTC CASSFPGLARYEQYF TRBD2 TRBJ2-7 TRBV28 NA
TGTGCCAGCACTATCATCCTAGCGGGAGTCGAGGAGCTGTTTTTT CASTIILAGVEELFF TRBD2 TRBJ2-2 TRBV6-1 NA
TGTGCCAGCAGCTTGGCCCTAAAGAATGAAAAACTGTTTTTT CASSLALKNEKLFF NA TRBJ1-4 TRBV5-6 NA
TGCGCCAGCAGCTTGGTGCGGGCCATGAACACTGAAGCTTTCTTT CASSLVRAMNTEAFF NA TRBJ1-1 TRBV5-1 NA
TGTGCCAGCAGCGAAGGGGGTCGGGGCGTAGCTGGAAACACCATATATTTT CASSEGGRGVAGNTIYF NA TRBJ1-3 TRBV13 NA
TGTGCCATCAGTGAGTCAAGGGGGCGTTCGGGCGGGGAGCTGTTTTTT CAISESRGRSGGELFF TRBD1 TRBJ2-2 TRBV10-3 NA
TGTGCCAGCAGTCCCGGGACAGGGAGGAACACTGAAGCTTTCTTT CASSPGTGRNTEAFF TRBD1 TRBJ1-1 TRBV28 once
TGTGCCAGCAGCTTAGCTCGAGGCGAGCAGTACTTC CASSLARGEQYF NA TRBJ2-7 TRBV7-2 NA
TGCGCCAGCGCGATAGGACGGGGGTCTAGCGAGCAGTACTTC CASAIGRGSSEQYF NA TRBJ2-7 TRBV4-3 NA
TGTGCCAGCAGCTCCATACGGAGCGGGAGAGACAATGAGCAGTTCTTC CASSSIRSGRDNEQFF TRBD2 TRBJ2-1 TRBV11-2 NA
TGCGCCAGCAGTGAGCAGTGGGAGGGCCTCCTAGGGGAGCAGTACTTC CASSEQWEGLLGEQYF TRBD2 TRBJ2-7 TRBV10-2 NA
TGCGCCAGCAGCCACGTAGCGCGCCGACGCACAGATACGCAGTATTTT CASSHVARRRTDTQYF NA TRBJ2-3 TRBV4-1 NA
TGTGCCAGCAGCTTAGCCCGGACTAACGAGCAGTACTTC CASSLARTNEQYF NA TRBJ2-7 TRBV11-3 NA
TGTGCCAGCACGGGAGGGGTCAGCACCGGGGAGCTGTTTTTT CASTGGVSTGELFF TRBD2 TRBJ2-2 TRBV6-5 NA
TGTGCCAGCAGCCCCACGGGAACCGCGAACACCGGGGAGCTGTTTTTT CASSPTGTANTGELFF NA TRBJ2-2 TRBV27 NA
TGCGCCAGCAGCCAAGTAGCCCTTCCGAGCACAGATACGCAGTATTTT CASSQVALPSTDTQYF NA TRBJ2-3 TRBV4-1 NA
TGCGCCAGCAGTTACAGAGTCTACGAGCAGTACTTC CASSYRVYEQYF NA TRBJ2-7 TRBV10-2 NA
TGCGCCAGCAGCCAGGGGACTAGCGGGAGGGGTAGACTCGGGGAGCTGTTTTTT CASSQGTSGRGRLGELFF TRBD2 TRBJ2-2 TRBV4-1 once
TGTGCCAGCAGCGTAGAAGCGGGAGAATCCTACAATGAGCAGTTCTTC CASSVEAGESYNEQFF TRBD2 TRBJ2-1 TRBV9 NA
TGTGCCAGCAGGGGACTGCCGAGCTCCTACAATGAGCAGTTCTTC CASRGLPSSYNEQFF NA TRBJ2-1 TRBV25-1 NA
TGCGCCCCCAGAGGGCGTCGGTTTCTAGCCTCTGGGGCCAACGTCCTGACTTTC CAPRGRRFLASGANVLTF NA TRBJ2-6 TRBV10-1 NA
TGTGCCAGCAGCTCAGATGGCTACGAGCAGTACTTC CASSSDGYEQYF NA TRBJ2-7 TRBV5-4 NA
TGTGCCAGCAGCTCCCCCCGACAGGGAGAAAGCACAGATACGCAGTATTTT CASSSPRQGESTDTQYF TRBD1 TRBJ2-3 TRBV13 NA
TGCGCCAGCGGATTGGGGAGGGGCGAGCAGTACTTC CASGLGRGEQYF TRBD2 TRBJ2-7 TRBV5-1 NA
TGTGCCAGCAGTTTATCGGACAGGGAGGATGGCACCTTC CASSLSDREDGTF TRBD1 TRBJ1-2 TRBV28 NA
TGTGCCAGCAGCTTTTCCCCTAGCGGGATGAATGAGCAGTTCTTC CASSFSPSGMNEQFF TRBD2 TRBJ2-1 TRBV7-7 NA
TGTGCCAGCAGCCCGAGGACAGGGCCTATGAACACTGAAGCTTTCTTT CASSPRTGPMNTEAFF TRBD1 TRBJ1-1 TRBV7-2 NA
TGTGCCAGCAGCGTAGGAGGGGGCGCATACGAGCAGTACTTC CASSVGGGAYEQYF TRBD1 TRBJ2-7 TRBV9 NA
TGTGCCAGCAATTTGGGCAGGGGGTTTTGGGAGCAGTACTTC CASNLGRGFWEQYF TRBD1 TRBJ2-7 TRBV6-1 NA
TGTGCCAGCAGCGTAATGGTAGGGGCACTCCAAGAGACCCAGTACTTC CASSVMVGALQETQYF NA TRBJ2-5 TRBV9 NA
TGCGCCAGCAGGAGGACAGGGTCTGGCGAGACCCAGTACTTC CASRRTGSGETQYF TRBD1 TRBJ2-5 TRBV10-1 NA
TGTGCCAGCAGCCTCTCTCATACGCAGTATTTT CASSLSHTQYF NA TRBJ2-3 TRBV9 once
TGTGCCAGCAGCTCGGGACTAGCGGGACGCACCGGGGAGCTGTTTTTT CASSSGLAGRTGELFF TRBD2 TRBJ2-2 TRBV11-3 NA
TGTGCCAGCAGACCCTTCGGAACAGGGGGCGGCGGGCAGTACTTC CASRPFGTGGGGQYF TRBD1 TRBJ2-7 TRBV2 NA
TGTGCCAGCAGCCCAAGGCTTTACGGAGCTAACTATGGCTACACCTTC CASSPRLYGANYGYTF NA TRBJ1-2 TRBV11-3 NA
TGTGCCAGCAGCACCCGGGACATCCAAGAGACCCAGTACTTC CASSTRDIQETQYF NA TRBJ2-5 TRBV13 NA
TGTGCCAGTACCCGGGCGAACACCGGGGAGCTGTTTTTT CASTRANTGELFF NA TRBJ2-2 TRBV27 once
TGTGCCAGCAGTTCCCCGGGGGGACAGGGAGGCAATGAGCAGTTCTTC CASSSPGGQGGNEQFF TRBD1 TRBJ2-1 TRBV28 NA
TGTGCCAGTAGTATAGATGGGACTAGCGGGAACACAGATACGCAGTATTTT CASSIDGTSGNTDTQYF TRBD2 TRBJ2-3 TRBV19 NA
TGTGCCATCCTCCCTCGGTGGGAGGGACCAGATACGCAGTATTTT CAILPRWEGPDTQYF TRBD2 TRBJ2-3 TRBV2 NA
TGTGCCAGCAGCAAAATGCGCCGGGGAAGCTCCTACAATGAGCAGTTCTTC CASSKMRRGSSYNEQFF NA TRBJ2-1 TRBV21-1 NA
TGTGCCAGTAGCTTCACAGGGGATCAGCCCCAGCATTTT CASSFTGDQPQHF TRBD1 TRBJ1-5 TRBV19 NA
TGTGCCACCAGCAGCCTCAGGGGACAGGGTGGCAATCAGCCCCAGCATTTT CATSSLRGQGGNQPQHF TRBD1 TRBJ1-5 TRBV15 NA
TGTGCCAGCAGCTTAGGGGGCGGGGCCTCCTACAATGAGCAGTTCTTC CASSLGGGASYNEQFF NA TRBJ2-1 TRBV11-2 NA
TGTGCCAGCTCGGGCGGGTCGTCGAACTATGGCTACACCTTC CASSGGSSNYGYTF NA TRBJ1-2 TRBV18 NA
TGTGCCAGCAGTGAGGGTGGCAGGGGGACTGAAGCTTTCTTT CASSEGGRGTEAFF TRBD1 TRBJ1-1 TRBV25-1 NA
TGTGCCAGCAGCGCCACCGGGACAGGGGGCTTAGCGGGGGGCTACACCTTC CASSATGTGGLAGGYTF TRBD1 TRBJ1-2 TRBV7-9 NA
TGTGCCAGCAGTCAACGTGGAGGGACTGAAGCTTTCTTT CASSQRGGTEAFF NA TRBJ1-1 TRBV7-9 NA
TGTGCCAGCAGCTTAGGACTATACACAGATACGCAGTATTTT CASSLGLYTDTQYF NA TRBJ2-3 TRBV7-2 NA
TGTGCCAGCAGCTATCTGACTAGAGATAAAGAGACCCAGTACTTC CASSYLTRDKETQYF NA TRBJ2-5 TRBV6-5 once
TGTGCCAGCTCACCAACCCGGGAGGGGTCCTACGAGCAGTACTTC CASSPTREGSYEQYF TRBD2 TRBJ2-7 TRBV18 NA
TGCAGCGTAAGGACTAGCGGGAGGGATACGCAGTATTTT CSVRTSGRDTQYF TRBD2 TRBJ2-3 TRBV29-1 NA
TGCGCCAGCAGCTTGCCCTTTCTCGGGGTTGAGGAGACCCAGTACTTC CASSLPFLGVEETQYF NA TRBJ2-5 TRBV5-1 NA